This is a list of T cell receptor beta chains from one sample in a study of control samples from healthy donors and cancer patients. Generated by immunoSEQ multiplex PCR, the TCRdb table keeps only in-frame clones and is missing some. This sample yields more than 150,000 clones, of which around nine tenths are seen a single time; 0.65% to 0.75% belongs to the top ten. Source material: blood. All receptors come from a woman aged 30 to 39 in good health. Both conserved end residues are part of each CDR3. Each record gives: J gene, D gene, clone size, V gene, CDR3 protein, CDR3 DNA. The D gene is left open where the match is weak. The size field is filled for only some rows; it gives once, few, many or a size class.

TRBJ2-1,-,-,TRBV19,CASSIEGRGNEQFF,TGTGCCAGTAGTATAGAAGGCAGGGGCAATGAGCAGTTCTTC
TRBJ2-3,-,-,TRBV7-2,CASSFPTGGTDTQYF,TGTGCCAGCAGCTTCCCGACTGGAGGGACAGATACGCAGTATTTT
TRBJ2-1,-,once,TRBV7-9,CASSLGYYNEQFF,TGTGCCAGCAGCTTGGGGTACTACAATGAGCAGTTCTTC
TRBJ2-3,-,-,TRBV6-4,CASSDGLSSTDTQYF,TGTGCCAGCAGTGACGGACTAAGTAGCACAGATACGCAGTATTTT
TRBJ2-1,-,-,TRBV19,CASSIALGMYNEQFF,TGTGCCAGTAGTATAGCCCTAGGAATGTACAATGAGCAGTTCTTC
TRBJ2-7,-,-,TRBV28,CASSPRWGTSYEQYF,TGTGCCAGCAGTCCGAGGTGGGGGACCTCCTACGAGCAGTACTTC
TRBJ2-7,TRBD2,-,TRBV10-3,CALAGGSYEQYF,TGTGCCCTAGCGGGGGGATCCTACGAGCAGTACTTC
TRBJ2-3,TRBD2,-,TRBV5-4,CASSFGGRAGTDTQYF,TGTGCCAGCAGCTTTGGCGGGAGGGCCGGGACAGATACGCAGTATTTT
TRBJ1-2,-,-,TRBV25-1,CASSELQGEANYGYTF,TGTGCCAGCAGTGAGTTACAGGGAGAGGCTAACTATGGCTACACCTTC
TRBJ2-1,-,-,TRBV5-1,CASSSPEQGNEQFF,TGCGCCAGCAGCTCCCCGGAACAGGGCAATGAGCAGTTCTTC
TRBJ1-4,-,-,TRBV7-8,CASSLVQGGEKLFF,TGTGCCAGCAGCTTAGTACAGGGAGGTGAAAAACTGTTTTTT
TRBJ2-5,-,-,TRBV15,CATSRDPAGARPEETQYF,TGTGCCACCAGCAGAGATCCGGCTGGAGCGCGACCTGAAGAGACCCAGTACTTC
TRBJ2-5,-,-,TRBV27,CASSLTATEETQYF,TGTGCCAGCAGTTTAACCGCTACGGAAGAGACCCAGTACTTC
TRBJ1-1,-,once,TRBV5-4,CASSSPRAETEAFF,TGTGCCAGCAGCTCCCCGCGGGCAGAGACTGAAGCTTTCTTT
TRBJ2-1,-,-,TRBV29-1,CSVEDVARLNEQFF,TGCAGCGTTGAAGATGTAGCCCGTTTGAATGAGCAGTTCTTC
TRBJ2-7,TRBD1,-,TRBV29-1,CSVEDRGNYEQYF,TGCAGCGTTGAAGACAGGGGGAATTACGAGCAGTACTTC
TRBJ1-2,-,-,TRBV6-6,CASRPGGYGYTF,TGTGCCAGCAGGCCCGGGGGTTATGGCTACACCTTC
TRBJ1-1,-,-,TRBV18,CATLGEMNTEAFF,TGTGCCACCCTGGGGGAGATGAACACTGAAGCTTTCTTT
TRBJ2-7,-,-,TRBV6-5,CASSNAYEQYF,TGTGCCAGCAGCAACGCCTACGAGCAGTACTTC
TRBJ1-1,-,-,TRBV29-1,CSVEAGASGEAFF,TGCAGCGTTGAAGCAGGAGCGTCCGGTGAAGCTTTCTTT
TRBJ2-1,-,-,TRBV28,CASSLWGDPDEQFF,TGTGCCAGCAGTTTGTGGGGTGATCCCGATGAGCAGTTCTTC
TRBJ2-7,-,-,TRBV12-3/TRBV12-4,CASSSPLYEQCF,TGTGCCAGCAGTTCCCCCCTATACGAGCAGTGCTTC
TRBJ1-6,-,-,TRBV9,CASSVGSGSYNSPLHF,TGTGCCAGCAGCGTTGGATCAGGCTCCTATAATTCACCCCTCCACTTT
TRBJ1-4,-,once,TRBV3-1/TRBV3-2,CASSQDGLTGNEKLFF,TGTGCCAGCAGCCAAGATGGGTTAACAGGGAATGAAAAACTGTTTTTT
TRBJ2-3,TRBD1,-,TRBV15,CATSRGQGSDTQYF,TGTGCCACCAGCAGAGGACAGGGGTCAGATACGCAGTATTTT